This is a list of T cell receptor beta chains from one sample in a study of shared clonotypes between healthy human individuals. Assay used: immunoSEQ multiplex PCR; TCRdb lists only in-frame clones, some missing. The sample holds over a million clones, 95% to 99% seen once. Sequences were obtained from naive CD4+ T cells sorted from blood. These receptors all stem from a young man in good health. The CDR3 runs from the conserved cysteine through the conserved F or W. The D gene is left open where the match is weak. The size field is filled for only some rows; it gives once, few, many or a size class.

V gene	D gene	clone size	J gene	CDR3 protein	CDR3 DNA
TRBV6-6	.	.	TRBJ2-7	CASSSHGAAYEQYF	TGTGCCAGCAGTTCCCATGGGGCGGCCTACGAGCAGTACTTC
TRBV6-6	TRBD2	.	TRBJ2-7	CASSSASGTFSYEQYF	TGTGCCAGCAGTTCCGCCAGCGGGACGTTCTCCTACGAGCAGTACTTC
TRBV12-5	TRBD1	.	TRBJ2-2	CASGTHPGQGNTGELFF	TGTGCTAGTGGTACTCATCCGGGACAGGGTAACACCGGGGAGCTGTTTTTT
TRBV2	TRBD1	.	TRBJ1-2	CAVRTPQTGVNYGYTF	TGTGCCGTCAGAACTCCCCAGACAGGGGTCAACTATGGCTACACCTTC
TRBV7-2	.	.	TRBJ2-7	CASSLAHLANSYQQYF	TGTGCCAGCAGCTTAGCCCATCTGGCAAACAGCTATCAGCAGTACTTC
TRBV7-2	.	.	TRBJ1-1	CASSPPGRGASTEAFF	TGTGCCAGCAGCCCCCCCGGCCGGGGGGCGAGCACTGAAGCTTTCTTT
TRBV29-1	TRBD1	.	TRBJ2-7	CSAIRTGGYEQYF	TGCAGCGCCATACGGACAGGGGGCTACGAGCAGTACTTC
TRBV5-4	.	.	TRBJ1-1	CASSLAGGPGAFF	TGTGCCAGCAGCTTGGCTGGGGGCCCAGGAGCTTTCTTT
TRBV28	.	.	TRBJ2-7	CASSLTRPRLKNYEQYF	TGTGCCAGCAGTTTGACTCGCCCCCGACTCAAGAACTACGAGCAGTACTTC
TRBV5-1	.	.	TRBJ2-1	CASSLGHYNEQFF	TGCGCCAGCAGCTTAGGCCATTACAATGAGCAGTTCTTC
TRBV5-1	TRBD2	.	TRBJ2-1	CASRGTSGNNEQFF	TGCGCCAGCAGAGGTACTAGCGGGAACAATGAGCAGTTCTTC
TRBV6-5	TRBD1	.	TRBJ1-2	CASREYRGGYTF	TGTGCCAGCAGGGAATACAGGGGAGGCTACACCTTC
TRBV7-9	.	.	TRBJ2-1	CASSISGSYNEQFF	TGTGCCAGCAGCATCAGTGGGAGCTACAATGAGCAGTTCTTC
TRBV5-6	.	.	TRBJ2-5	CASRFGQTQYF	TGTGCCAGCAGATTTGGTCAGACCCAGTACTTC
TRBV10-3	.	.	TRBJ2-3	CARAASSTDTQYF	TGTGCCCGCGCTGCCTCTAGCACAGATACGCAGTATTTT
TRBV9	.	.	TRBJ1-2	CASSVGGGYGYTF	TGTGCCAGCAGCGTAGGAGGAGGATATGGCTACACCTTC
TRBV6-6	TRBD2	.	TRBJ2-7	CASRLSGSRYEQYF	TGTGCCAGCAGGTTGAGCGGGAGTAGGTACGAGCAGTACTTC
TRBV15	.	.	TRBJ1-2	CATSREGQEGYTF	TGTGCCACCAGCAGAGAGGGCCAAGAAGGCTACACCTTC
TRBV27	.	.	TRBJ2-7	CASSLWGALAEQYF	TGTGCCAGCAGTTTATGGGGGGCTTTGGCCGAGCAGTACTTC
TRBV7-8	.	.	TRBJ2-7	CASGTRKAGSYEQYF	TGTGCCAGCGGTACCCGGAAGGCGGGCTCCTACGAGCAGTACTTC
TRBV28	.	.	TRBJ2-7	CASSKVNSAVYEQYF	TGTGCCAGCAGTAAGGTGAACTCCGCTGTCTACGAGCAGTACTTC
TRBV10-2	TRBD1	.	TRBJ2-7	CASRPGQGVYEQYF	TGCGCCAGCCGCCCCGGACAGGGCGTGTACGAGCAGTACTTC
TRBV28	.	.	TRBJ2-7	CASSPWGRETSYEQYF	TGTGCCAGCAGTCCCTGGGGGCGGGAGACCTCCTACGAGCAGTACTTC
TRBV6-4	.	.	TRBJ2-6	CASSSLPPQGSGANVLTF	TGTGCCAGCAGCTCCCTTCCCCCACAGGGTTCTGGGGCCAACGTCCTGACTTTC
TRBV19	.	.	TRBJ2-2	CASSSPGELAGELFF	TGTGCCAGTAGTTCCCCAGGGGAGTTAGCCGGGGAGCTGTTTTTT
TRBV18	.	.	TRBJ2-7	CASSPRNTLSEQYF	TGTGCCAGCTCACCCCGCAATACCCTAAGCGAGCAGTACTTC
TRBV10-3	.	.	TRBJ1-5	CAISGGVSNQPQHF	TGTGCCATCAGTGGTGGCGTTAGCAATCAGCCCCAGCATTTT
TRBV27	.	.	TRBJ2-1	CASRPADRYNEQFF	TGTGCCAGCAGACCCGCCGACAGATACAATGAGCAGTTCTTC
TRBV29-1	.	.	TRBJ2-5	CSVEPGDRQETQYF	TGCAGCGTTGAACCCGGAGACAGGCAAGAGACCCAGTACTTC
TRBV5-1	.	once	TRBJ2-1	CASSLGLDPDNEQFF	TGCGCCAGCAGCTTGGGACTAGACCCAGACAATGAGCAGTTCTTC
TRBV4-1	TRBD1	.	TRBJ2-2	CASSQPGGVTGELFF	TGCGCCAGCAGCCAACCAGGGGGCGTGACCGGGGAGCTGTTTTTT
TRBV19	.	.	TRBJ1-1	CASSINRDTEAFF	TGTGCCAGTAGTATCAACAGGGACACTGAAGCTTTCTTT
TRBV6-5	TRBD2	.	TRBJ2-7	CASSYNGRSQDEQYF	TGTGCCAGCAGTTACAACGGGAGGAGTCAAGACGAGCAGTACTTC
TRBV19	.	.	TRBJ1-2	CASSIGLGLRGYTF	TGTGCCAGTAGTATAGGATTGGGGCTACGAGGCTACACCTTC
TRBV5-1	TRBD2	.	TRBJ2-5	CASSLRAGTQETQYF	TGCGCCAGCAGCTTAAGAGCGGGAACCCAAGAGACCCAGTACTTC